This T cell receptor beta chain appears in the sequencing data of a study of cytomegalovirus exposure and HLA in healthy donors. Study observations and caveats: Subsequent analysis of the 120 or so validation repertoires found a tendency for first-cohort TCR clusters to co-occur.

Libraries were prepared by immunoSEQ multiplex PCR; TCRdb keeps only in-frame clonotypes and omits some of them. The profile shows almost 65,000 clones, around nine tenths of them singletons. While the first cohort had 650 to 850 subjects, the donors belonged to the separate validation cohort of over a hundred subjects. Note on this clone: The antigen is unknown.

V was clipped by 3 bases and J by 8 bases, with 14 bases between them. The germline V gene encodes CDR1 LNHNV and CDR2 YYDKDF (reference sequence). The CDR3 runs to 14 residues. The chain employs TRBV15 and TRBJ2-4; D perhaps matches TRBD1 (6 bases). The sequence derives from a woman under 30 in good health and CMV-seronegative. Sequencing input: PBMCs. CDR3 in DNA: TGTGCCACCAGCAGCGGACAGTCCGGGGACATTCAGTACTTC. It codes for CATSSGQSGDIQYF.